This note documents a single TCR beta chain sequence. The antigen is not known. Germline CDR1 is MNHEY and CDR2 is SMNVEV (reference sequence). V lost 4 bases and J 2 bases, leaving 12 bases between the germline ends. There are 14 residues in the CDR3. Assay: immunoSEQ multiplex PCR; the TCRdb copy retains only in-frame clones and omits some. In the table there are about 150,000 clones, about 93% of which are singletons. These data originate in a study of T cell responses to AZD1222 COVID-19 vaccine. Study-wide results and limits: Repertoires in all cases were sampled only once the peak T cell response had passed.

The sample consisted of peripheral blood, taken on day 0 of AZD1222 vaccination. The receptor was isolated from an adult in good health. V and J are TRBV27 and TRBJ2-7, with a tentative D call TRBD1 (6 bases). CDR3 sequence (DNA): TGTGCCAGCAGTTCCCGGGACATCACCTACGAGCAGTACTTC. Translation: CASSSRDITYEQYF.